This TCR beta chain emerged from a study of T cell repertoires in cytomegalovirus infection. Study context: Both a matching HLA type and CMV infection were indicated by public TCR beta signatures. Study-level findings and limits: Summed frequency of shared TCR beta families picked out CMV carriers who also had the relevant HLA. Clonotype analysis showed dominance of the ex vivo response by HLA-C-restricted CMV-specific TCR beta clonotypes.

TCRdb reprocessed the reads with MiXCR, giving one entry per CDR3 protein. In the table there are 300,000 to 400,000 distinct CDR3 sequences, more than 8% of which are singletons. The CDR3 sequence is 13 residues long. Germline CDR1 and CDR2: SGHVS and FNYEAQ. V shed 5 bases and J shed 5 bases, with 12 bases lying between them. There are many counts of this clonotype. Antigen specificity is unknown. The chain carries TRBV7-6 and TRBJ1-2; no clear D. This TCR came from a human donor in good health (CMV status not recorded). Some clones in this sample may be carry-over from other donors' samples. Sequencing used PBMCs. The CDR3 coding sequence is TGTGCCAGCAGCCCGGACGGACTTTATGGCTACACCTTC. Protein: CASSPDGLYGYTF.